This TCR beta chain was found in a study of beta chain features in type 1 diabetes. Study-wide context: In all, 107,917,701 sorted cells from all samples were analyzed. The study's findings and limits: TCRB rearrangement may or may not be influenced by HLA type; here this remained unresolved. Within the patient group, naive, central memory and Treg TCRB repertoires appeared more similar to each other than within healthy donors.

This CDR3 is 14 amino acids long. The germline V gene encodes CDR1 SGHNT and CDR2 YYREEE (reference sequence). V was clipped by 4 bases and J by 9 bases; unmatched bases: 7. In the case of this clone: Its antigen is not known.

Every bit of the isolated RNA underwent reverse transcription, so sequencing read expressed TCRB transcripts. Deep immunoSEQ sequencing covered naive, central memory and regulatory T cell samples. The data were produced by immunoSEQ multiplex PCR, yet TCRdb's version contains in-frame clones alone and is incomplete. This table holds 900,000 or so clones, 15% to 20% found once. The receptor was derived from a woman in her late teens or twenties in good health. Sequenced sample: naive CD4+ T cells from blood. The V call is TRBV5-4, the J call TRBJ2-1; 10 bases match TRBD2. The CDR3 DNA is TGTGCCAGCAGCCAAGTAGCTAGCGGGGGTGAGCAGTTCTTC. It codes for CASSQVASGGEQFF.